Listed here are 9 T cell receptor beta chains from one sample, sequenced in a study of blood T cells in healthy people across ages. Alongside a J-beta primer mix, a sample-barcoded 5' primer served in a second PCR lasting about 7 to 11 cycles. TCRdb analysed the 5' RACE reads with MiXCR anew, one entry per CDR3 protein. The sample comprises around 650,000 distinct CDR3 sequences, approximately 40% of which are singletons, and 25% to 35% rests with the top ten. The sequenced sample consisted of blood. The receptors originated from an elderly man in good health.

The table lists this clonotype with a few counts. The chain combines TRBV21-1 with TRBJ2-5; the D call TRBD1 from the table was never checked on the DNA. TRBV21-1 is given as a pseudogene. The CDR3 contains 13 residues. The CDR3 region is CASSCHPEETQYF. The CDR3, as DNA: TGTGCCAGCAGCTGTCACCCTGAGGAGACCCAGTACTTC.

This chain joins TRBV20-1 and TRBJ1-1; D perhaps matches TRBD1 (6 bases). V was cut by 6 bases and J by 7 bases, with 12 bases left in between. The CDR3 is 11 amino acids. From germline, CDR1 is DFQATT and CDR2 SNEGSKA (reference sequence). The CDR3 DNA reads TGCAGTGCAGACGGACAGAGTGAAGCTTTCTTT. It specifies CSADGQSEAFF.

In its sample, this clonotype was seen a few times. The V and J genes are TRBV2 and TRBJ2-5; the D is unclear. V was pared by 6 bases and J by 5 bases, with 16 bases between. Germline V gene sequence: CDR1 SNHLY, CDR2 FYNNEI. This CDR3 spans 14 amino acids. The CDR3 here is CASSPRARMETQYF. CDR3 DNA: TGTGCCAGCAGCCCTCGCGCCCGAATGGAGACCCAGTACTTC.

This chain links TRBV30 with TRBJ2-1, with D perhaps TRBD1 (8 bases). The CDR3 has 15 amino acids. Trimming cost V 5 bases and J 3 bases, with 17 bases left between them. Looked up from germline, CDR1 is GTSNPN and CDR2 is SVGIG (reference sequence). CDR3 coding DNA: TGTGCCTGGGACGATAACAGGGGGGGCTACAATGAGCAGTTCTTC. As protein: CAWDDNRGGYNEQFF.

CDR3 in DNA: TGCAGCGTAGGAAGCCGGACAGGGGGTCGAGAGACCCAGTACTTC. It translates to CSVGSRTGGRETQYF. The chain links TRBV29-1 to TRBJ2-5; 10 bases map to TRBD1. The CDR3 is 15 amino acids. Looked up from germline, CDR1 is SQVTM and CDR2 is ANQGSEA. Germline trimming cut 6 bases from V and 4 bases from J; bases unmatched to any gene: 11.

This clonotype was counted a few times. The chain combines TRBV10-1 with TRBJ2-5, with 7 bases fitting TRBD1. Germline V gene sequence: CDR1 WNHNN, CDR2 SYGVQD (reference sequence). The CDR3 sequence is 15 residues long. Trimming at V came to 5 bases and at J to 0 bases, leaving 6 bases not matched to a gene. The CDR3 DNA follows: TGCGCCAGCAGTAGGGACAGCTACGACCAAGAGACCCAGTACTTC. Encoded protein: CASSRDSYDQETQYF.

The chain links TRBV7-2 to TRBJ2-3; no clear D. The CDR3 is made up of 15 amino acids. V was shortened by 4 bases and J by 2 bases, with 13 bases between the two germline ends. Germline V gives CDR1 SGHTA, CDR2 FQGNSA. This CDR3 reads CASSSSTPDTDTQYF. For the CDR3, the DNA is TGTGCCAGCAGCTCCTCTACCCCCGACACAGATACGCAGTATTTT.

This rearrangement joins TRBV20-1 to TRBJ2-5; D gene unclear. The CDR3 is 11 amino acids. Per germline, CDR1 DFQATT and CDR2 SNEGSKA (reference sequence). The V gene lost 4 bases and the J gene lost 5 bases, with 8 bases spanning the gap. The DNA for the CDR3 is TGCAGTGCTATCTTAGACGAGACCCAGTACTTC. It specifies CSAILDETQYF.

The table lists this clonotype with many counts. The CDR3 loop is CASHRVGSSYNEQFF. The CDR3 nucleotides are TGTGCCAGTCACAGGGTAGGGAGCTCCTACAATGAGCAGTTCTTC. The gene calls are TRBV6-2 or TRBV6-3 and TRBJ2-1; D possibly corresponds to TRBD1 (6 bases). Trimming removed 9 bases from V and 0 bases from J, with 15 bases in between. The germline CDR1 and CDR2 sequences are MNHEY and SVGEGT. The length of the CDR3 is 15 residues.